This T cell receptor beta chain was obtained from a study of CD8 T cells in Susac syndrome. It was with random hexamers that roughly 0.5 to 1 ug RNA was reverse transcribed. TCRdb called the immunoSEQ multiplex PCR reads again in MiXCR, with one record for every CDR3 protein. The sample comprises roughly 150,000 distinct CDR3 sequences, approximately 93% of which are singletons, and around 0.21% rests with the top ten. TCR beta sequences were obtained from blood CD8+ and CD4+ T cells. Bulk CD8+ and CD4+ cells came from magnetic negative isolation; CD8+ TEMRA by FACS. The V gene's germline CDR1 is SGHDT and CDR2 YYEEEE. Trimming pared 3 bases from V and 2 bases from J, leaving 6 bases between. There are 13 residues in the CDR3.

The rearrangement uses TRBV5-6 and TRBJ2-1; D gene unclear. The sample was CD8+ T cells from PBMCs. The source of this sequence is a human donor with multiple sclerosis. For the CDR3, the DNA is TGTGCCAGCAGCTCCAGAGCCTACAATGAGCAGTTCTTC. The encoded protein is CASSSRAYNEQFF.